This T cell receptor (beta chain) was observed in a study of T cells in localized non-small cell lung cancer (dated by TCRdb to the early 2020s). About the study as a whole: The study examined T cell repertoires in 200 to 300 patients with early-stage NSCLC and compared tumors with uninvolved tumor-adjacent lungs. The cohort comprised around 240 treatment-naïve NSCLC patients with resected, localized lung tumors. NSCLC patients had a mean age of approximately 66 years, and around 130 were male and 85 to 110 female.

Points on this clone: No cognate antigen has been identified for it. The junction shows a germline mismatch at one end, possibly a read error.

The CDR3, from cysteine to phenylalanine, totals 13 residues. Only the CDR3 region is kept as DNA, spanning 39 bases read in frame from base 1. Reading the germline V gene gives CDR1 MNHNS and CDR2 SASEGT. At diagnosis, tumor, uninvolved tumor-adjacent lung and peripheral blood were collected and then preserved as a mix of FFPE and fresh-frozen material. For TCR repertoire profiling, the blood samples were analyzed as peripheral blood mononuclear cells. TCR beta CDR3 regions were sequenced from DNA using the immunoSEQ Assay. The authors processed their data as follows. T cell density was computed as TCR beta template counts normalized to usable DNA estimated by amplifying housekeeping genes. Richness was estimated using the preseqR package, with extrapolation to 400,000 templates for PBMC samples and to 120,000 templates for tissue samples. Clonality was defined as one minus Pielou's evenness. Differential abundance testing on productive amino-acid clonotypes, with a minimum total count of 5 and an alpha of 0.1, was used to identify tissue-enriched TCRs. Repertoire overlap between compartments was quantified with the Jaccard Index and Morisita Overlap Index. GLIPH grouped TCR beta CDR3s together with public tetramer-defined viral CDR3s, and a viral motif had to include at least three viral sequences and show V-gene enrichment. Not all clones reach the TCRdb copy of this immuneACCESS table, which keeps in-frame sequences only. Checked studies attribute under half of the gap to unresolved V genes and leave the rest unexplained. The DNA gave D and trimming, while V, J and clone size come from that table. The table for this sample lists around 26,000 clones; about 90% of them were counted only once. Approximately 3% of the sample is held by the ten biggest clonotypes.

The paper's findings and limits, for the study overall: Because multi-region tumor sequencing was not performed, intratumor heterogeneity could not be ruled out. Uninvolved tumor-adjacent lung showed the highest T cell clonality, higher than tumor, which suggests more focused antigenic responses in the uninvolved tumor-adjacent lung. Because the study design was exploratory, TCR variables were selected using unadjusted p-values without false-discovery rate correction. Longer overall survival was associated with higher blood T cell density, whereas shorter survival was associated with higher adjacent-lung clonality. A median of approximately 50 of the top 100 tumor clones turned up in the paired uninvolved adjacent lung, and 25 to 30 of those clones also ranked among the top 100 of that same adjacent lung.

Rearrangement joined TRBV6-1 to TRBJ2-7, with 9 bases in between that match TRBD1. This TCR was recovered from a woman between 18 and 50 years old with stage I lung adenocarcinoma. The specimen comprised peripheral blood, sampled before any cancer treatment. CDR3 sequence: CASASGTGRHGNF. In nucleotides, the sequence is TGTGCCAGCGCTTCCGGGACAGGGAGACATGGGAACTTC.